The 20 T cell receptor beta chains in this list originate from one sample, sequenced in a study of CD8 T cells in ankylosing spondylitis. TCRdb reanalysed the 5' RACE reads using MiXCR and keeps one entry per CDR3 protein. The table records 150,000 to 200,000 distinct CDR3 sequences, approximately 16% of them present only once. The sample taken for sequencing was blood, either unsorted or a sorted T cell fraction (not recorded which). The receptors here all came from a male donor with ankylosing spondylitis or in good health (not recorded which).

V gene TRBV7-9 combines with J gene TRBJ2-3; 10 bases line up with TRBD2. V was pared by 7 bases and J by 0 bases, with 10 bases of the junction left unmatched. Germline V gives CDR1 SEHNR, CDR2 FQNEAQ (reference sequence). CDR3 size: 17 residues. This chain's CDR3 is CASTTPSTSGSTDTQYF. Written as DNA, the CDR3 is TGTGCCAGCACCACCCCGTCGACTAGCGGGAGCACAGATACGCAGTATTTT.

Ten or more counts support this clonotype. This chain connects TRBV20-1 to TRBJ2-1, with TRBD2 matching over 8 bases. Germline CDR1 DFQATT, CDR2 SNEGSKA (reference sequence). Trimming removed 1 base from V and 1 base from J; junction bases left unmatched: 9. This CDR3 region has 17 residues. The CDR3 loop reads CSARVGLSGTSYNEQFF. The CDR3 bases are TGCAGTGCTAGAGTGGGTCTTAGCGGGACTTCCTACAATGAGCAGTTCTTC.

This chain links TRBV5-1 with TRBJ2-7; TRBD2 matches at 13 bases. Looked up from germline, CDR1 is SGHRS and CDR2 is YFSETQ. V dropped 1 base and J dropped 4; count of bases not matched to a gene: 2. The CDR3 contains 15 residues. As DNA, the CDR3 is TGCGCCAGCAGCTTGAAGACTAGCGGGGGGTACGAGCAGTACTTC. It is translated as CASSLKTSGGYEQYF. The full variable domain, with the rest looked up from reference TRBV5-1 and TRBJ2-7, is KAGVTQTPRYLIKTRGQQVTLSCSPISGHRSVSWYQQTPGQGLQFLFEYFSETQRNKGNFPGRFSGRQFSNSRSEMNVSTLELGDSALYLCASSLKTSGGYEQYFGPGTRLTVT.

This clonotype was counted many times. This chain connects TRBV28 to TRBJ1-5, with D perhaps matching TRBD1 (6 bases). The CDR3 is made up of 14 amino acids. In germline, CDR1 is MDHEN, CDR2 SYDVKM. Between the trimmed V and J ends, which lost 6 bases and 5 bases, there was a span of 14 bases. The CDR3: CASRELQGHQPQHF. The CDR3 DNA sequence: TGTGCCAGCAGAGAATTACAGGGCCATCAGCCCCAGCATTTT.

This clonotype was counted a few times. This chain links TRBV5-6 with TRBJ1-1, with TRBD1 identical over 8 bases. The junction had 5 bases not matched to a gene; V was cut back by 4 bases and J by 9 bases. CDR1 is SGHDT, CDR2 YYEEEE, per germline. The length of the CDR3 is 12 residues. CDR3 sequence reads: CASSPGQEKAFF. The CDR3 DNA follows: TGTGCCAGCAGCCCGGGACAGGAGAAAGCTTTCTTT.

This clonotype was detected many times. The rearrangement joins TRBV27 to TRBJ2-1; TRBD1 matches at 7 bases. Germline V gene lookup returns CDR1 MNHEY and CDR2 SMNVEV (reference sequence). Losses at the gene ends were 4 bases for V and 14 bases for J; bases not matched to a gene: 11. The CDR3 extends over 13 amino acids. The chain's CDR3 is CASSSQDRFSEFF. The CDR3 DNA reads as TGTGCCAGCAGTTCTCAGGACAGGTTTTCGGAGTTCTTC.

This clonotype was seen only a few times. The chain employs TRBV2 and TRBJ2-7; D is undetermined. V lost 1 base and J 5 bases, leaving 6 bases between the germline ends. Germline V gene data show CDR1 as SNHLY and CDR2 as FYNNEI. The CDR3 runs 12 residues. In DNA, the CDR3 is TGTGCCAGCAGTGAAGGAGGTAACGAGCAGTACTTC. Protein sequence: CASSEGGNEQYF. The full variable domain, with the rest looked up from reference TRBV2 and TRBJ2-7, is EPEVTQTPSHQVTQMGQEVILRCVPISNHLYFYWYRQILGQKVEFLVSFYNNEISEKSEIFDDQFSVERPDGSNFTLKIRSTKLEDSAMYFCASSEGGNEQYFGPGTRLTVT.

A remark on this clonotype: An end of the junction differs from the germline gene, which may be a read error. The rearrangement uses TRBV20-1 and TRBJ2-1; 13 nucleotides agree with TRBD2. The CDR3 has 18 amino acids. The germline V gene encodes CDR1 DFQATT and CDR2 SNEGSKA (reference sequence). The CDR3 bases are TGCTGTGCTAGAGATAGCCAAGGACTAGCGGGAGTAATGGATGAGCAGTTCTTC. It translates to CCARDSQGLAGVMDEQFF.

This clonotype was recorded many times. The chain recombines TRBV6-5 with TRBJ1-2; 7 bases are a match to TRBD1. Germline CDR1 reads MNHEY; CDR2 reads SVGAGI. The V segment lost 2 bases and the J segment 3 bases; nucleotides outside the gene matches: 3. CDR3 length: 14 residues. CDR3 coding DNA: TGTGCCAGCAGTTACCCCGGGACAGACTATGGCTACACCTTC. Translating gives CASSYPGTDYGYTF.

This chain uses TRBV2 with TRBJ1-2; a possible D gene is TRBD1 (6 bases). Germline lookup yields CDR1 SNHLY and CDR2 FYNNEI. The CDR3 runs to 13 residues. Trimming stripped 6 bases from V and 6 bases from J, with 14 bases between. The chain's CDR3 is CASSGTLGNGYTF. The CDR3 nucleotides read TGTGCCAGCAGCGGGACACTGGGGAATGGCTACACCTTC. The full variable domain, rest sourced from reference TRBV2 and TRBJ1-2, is EPEVTQTPSHQVTQMGQEVILRCVPISNHLYFYWYRQILGQKVEFLVSFYNNEISEKSEIFDDQFSVERPDGSNFTLKIRSTKLEDSAMYFCASSGTLGNGYTFGSGTRLTVV.

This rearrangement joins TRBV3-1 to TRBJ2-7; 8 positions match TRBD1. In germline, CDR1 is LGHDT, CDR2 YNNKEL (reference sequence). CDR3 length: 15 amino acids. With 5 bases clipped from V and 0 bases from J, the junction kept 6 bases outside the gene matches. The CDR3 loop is CASSAPGTGSYEQYF. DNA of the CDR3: TGTGCCAGCAGCGCCCCCGGGACAGGCTCCTACGAGCAGTACTTC.

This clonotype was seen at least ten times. DNA for the CDR3: TGCAGTGCTACCTCAGGGGAGGCTAGCGGGAGCACAGATACGCAGTATTTT. Its translation: CSATSGEASGSTDTQYF. This chain uses TRBV20-1 with TRBJ2-3; 8 positions agree with TRBD2. The trim removed 4 bases at V and 0 bases at J, leaving 12 bases unmatched. Germline CDR1 and CDR2: DFQATT and SNEGSKA (reference sequence). There are 17 residues in the CDR3.

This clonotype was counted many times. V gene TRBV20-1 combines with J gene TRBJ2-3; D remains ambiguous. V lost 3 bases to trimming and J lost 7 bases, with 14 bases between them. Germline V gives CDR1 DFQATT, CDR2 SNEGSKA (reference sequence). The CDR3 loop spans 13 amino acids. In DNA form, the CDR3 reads TGCAGTGCTAGCTCTAGGACGTCGCATACGCAGTATTTT. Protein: CSASSRTSHTQYF.

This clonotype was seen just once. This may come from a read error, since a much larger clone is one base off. The DNA for the CDR3 is TGTGCCAGCAACCACGACAGTTCCTACGAGCAGTACTTC. This translates into CASNHDSSYEQYF. This chain uses TRBV5-6 with TRBJ2-7, with D possibly matching TRBD1 (5 bases). This CDR3 region has 13 residues. With 6 bases removed from V and 1 base from J, the gap between germline ends came to 11 bases. In germline, CDR1 is SGHDT, CDR2 YYEEEE. The variable domain in full, with the rest retrieved from reference TRBV5-6 and TRBJ2-7, is DAGVTQSPTHLIKTRGQQVTLRCSPKSGHDTVSWYQQALGQGPQFIFQYYEEEERQRGNFPDRFSGHQFPNYSSELNVNALLLGDSALYLCASNHDSSYEQYFGPGTRLTVT.

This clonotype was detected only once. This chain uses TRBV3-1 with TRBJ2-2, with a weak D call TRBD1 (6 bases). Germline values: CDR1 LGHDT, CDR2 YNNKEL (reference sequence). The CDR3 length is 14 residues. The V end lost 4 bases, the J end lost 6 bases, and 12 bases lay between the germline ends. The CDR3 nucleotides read TGTGCCAGCAGCCCACTACAGGGAGCCGGGGAGCTGTTTTTT. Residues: CASSPLQGAGELFF.

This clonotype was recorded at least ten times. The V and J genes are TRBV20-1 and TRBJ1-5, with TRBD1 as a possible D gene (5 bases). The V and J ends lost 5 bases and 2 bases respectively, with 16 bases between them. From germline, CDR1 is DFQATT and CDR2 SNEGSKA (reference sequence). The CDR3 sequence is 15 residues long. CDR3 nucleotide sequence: TGCAGTGCTGGTACAGGTTTTTTTGGCAATCAGCCCCAGCATTTT. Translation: CSAGTGFFGNQPQHF.

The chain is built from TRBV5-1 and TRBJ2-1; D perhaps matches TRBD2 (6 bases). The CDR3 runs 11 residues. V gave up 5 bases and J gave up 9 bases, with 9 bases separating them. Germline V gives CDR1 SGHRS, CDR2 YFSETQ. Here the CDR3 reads CASREEGEQFF. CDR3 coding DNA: TGCGCCAGCAGGGAGGAGGGTGAGCAGTTCTTC.

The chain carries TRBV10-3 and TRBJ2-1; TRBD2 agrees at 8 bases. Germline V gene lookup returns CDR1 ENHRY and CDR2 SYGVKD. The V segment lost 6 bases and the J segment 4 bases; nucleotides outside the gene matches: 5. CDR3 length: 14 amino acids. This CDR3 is CAISTTSAYNEQFF. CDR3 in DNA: TGTGCCATCAGCACGACTAGCGCATACAATGAGCAGTTCTTC.

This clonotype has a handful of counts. This CDR3 is CSVVRQDTGELFF. For the CDR3, the DNA is TGCAGCGTTGTAAGGCAGGACACCGGGGAGCTGTTTTTT. The chain recombines TRBV29-1 with TRBJ2-2; no clear D gene. CDR1 SQVTM and CDR2 ANQGSEA come from the germline V gene. V lost 4 bases and J 3 bases, leaving 9 bases between the germline ends. The CDR3 covers 13 residues.

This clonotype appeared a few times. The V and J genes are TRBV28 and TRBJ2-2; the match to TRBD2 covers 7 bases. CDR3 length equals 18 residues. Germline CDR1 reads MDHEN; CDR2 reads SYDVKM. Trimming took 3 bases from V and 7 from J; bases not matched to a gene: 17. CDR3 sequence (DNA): TGTGCCAGCAGTTTCCCTCCGGGGAGGGAGGGCCGGAACGGGGAGCTGTTTTTT. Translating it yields CASSFPPGREGRNGELFF. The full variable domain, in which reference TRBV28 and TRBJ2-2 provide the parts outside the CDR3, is DVKVTQSSRYLVKRTGEKVFLECVQDMDHENMFWYRQDPGLGLRLIYFSYDVKMKEKGDIPEGYSVSREKKERFSLILESASTNQTSMYLCASSFPPGREGRNGELFFGEGSRLTVL.